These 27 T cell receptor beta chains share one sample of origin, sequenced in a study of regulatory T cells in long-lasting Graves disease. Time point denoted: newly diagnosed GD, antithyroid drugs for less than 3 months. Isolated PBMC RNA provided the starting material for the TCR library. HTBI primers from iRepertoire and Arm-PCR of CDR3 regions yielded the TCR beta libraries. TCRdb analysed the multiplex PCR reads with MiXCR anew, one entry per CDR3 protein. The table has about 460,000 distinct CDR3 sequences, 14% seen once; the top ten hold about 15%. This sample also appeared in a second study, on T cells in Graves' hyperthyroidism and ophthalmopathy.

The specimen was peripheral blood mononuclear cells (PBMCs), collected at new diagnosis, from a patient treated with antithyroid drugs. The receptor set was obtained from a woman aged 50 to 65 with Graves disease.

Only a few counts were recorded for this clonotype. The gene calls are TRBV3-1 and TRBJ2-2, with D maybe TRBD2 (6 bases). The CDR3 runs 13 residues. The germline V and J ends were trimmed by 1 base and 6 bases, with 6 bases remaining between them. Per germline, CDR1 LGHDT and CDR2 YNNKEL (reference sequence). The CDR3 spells CASSQAGAGELFF. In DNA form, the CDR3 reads TGTGCCAGCAGCCAAGCGGGGGCCGGGGAGCTGTTTTTT.

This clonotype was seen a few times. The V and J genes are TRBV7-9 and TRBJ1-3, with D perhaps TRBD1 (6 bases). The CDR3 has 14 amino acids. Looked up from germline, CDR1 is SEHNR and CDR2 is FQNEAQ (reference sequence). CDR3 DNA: TGTGCTAGCCCCTCGGGGGGCGGTGGAAACACCATATATTTT. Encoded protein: CASPSGGGGNTIYF.

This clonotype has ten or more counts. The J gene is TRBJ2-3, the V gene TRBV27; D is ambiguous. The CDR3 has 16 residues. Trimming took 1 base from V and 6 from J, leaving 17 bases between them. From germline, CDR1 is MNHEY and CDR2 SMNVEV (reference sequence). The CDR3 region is CASSLLGFGSADTQYF. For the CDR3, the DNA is TGTGCCAGCAGTTTATTGGGGTTTGGATCAGCTGATACGCAGTATTTT.

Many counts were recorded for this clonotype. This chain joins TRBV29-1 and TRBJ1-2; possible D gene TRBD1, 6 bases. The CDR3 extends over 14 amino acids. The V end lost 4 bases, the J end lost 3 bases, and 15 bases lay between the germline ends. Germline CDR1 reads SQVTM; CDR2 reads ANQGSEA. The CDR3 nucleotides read TGCAGCGTTGTAAAATCGCCAGGGGACTATGGCTACACCTTC. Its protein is CSVVKSPGDYGYTF.

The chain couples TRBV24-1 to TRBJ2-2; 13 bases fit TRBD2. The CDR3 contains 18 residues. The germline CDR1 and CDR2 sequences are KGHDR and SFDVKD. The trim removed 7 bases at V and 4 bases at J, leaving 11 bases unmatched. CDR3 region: CATRGTSGESLSTGELFF. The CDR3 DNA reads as TGTGCCACCAGGGGGACTAGCGGGGAATCTTTAAGCACCGGGGAGCTGTTTTTT.

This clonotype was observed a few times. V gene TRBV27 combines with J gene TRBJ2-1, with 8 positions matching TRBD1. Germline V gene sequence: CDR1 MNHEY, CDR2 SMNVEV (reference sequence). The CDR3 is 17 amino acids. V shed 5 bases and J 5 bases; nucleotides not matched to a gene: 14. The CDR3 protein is CASSPDPGQGLDNEQFF. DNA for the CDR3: TGTGCCAGCAGTCCCGACCCAGGACAGGGCCTTGACAATGAGCAGTTCTTC.

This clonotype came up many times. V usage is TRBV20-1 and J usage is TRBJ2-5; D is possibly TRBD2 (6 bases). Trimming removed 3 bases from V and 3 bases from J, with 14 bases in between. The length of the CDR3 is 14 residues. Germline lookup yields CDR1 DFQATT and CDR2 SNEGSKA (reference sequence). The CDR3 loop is CSASANRREETQYF. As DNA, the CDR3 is TGCAGTGCTAGCGCCAACAGGAGGGAAGAGACCCAGTACTTC.

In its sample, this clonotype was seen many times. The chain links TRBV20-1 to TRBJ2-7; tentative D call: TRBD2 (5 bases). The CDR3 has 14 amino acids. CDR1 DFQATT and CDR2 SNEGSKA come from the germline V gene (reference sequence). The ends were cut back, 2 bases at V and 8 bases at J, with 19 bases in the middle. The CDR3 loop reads CSARSGDGRGQQYF. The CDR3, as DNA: TGCAGTGCTAGATCCGGCGACGGGCGAGGGCAGCAGTACTTC.

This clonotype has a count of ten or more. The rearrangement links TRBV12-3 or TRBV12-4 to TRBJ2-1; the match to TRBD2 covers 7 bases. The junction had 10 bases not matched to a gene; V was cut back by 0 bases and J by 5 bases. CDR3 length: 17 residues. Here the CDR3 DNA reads TGTGCCAGCAGTTTAGCGGGAGGACTAGGTGGCAACAATGAGCAGTTCTTC. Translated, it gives CASSLAGGLGGNNEQFF.

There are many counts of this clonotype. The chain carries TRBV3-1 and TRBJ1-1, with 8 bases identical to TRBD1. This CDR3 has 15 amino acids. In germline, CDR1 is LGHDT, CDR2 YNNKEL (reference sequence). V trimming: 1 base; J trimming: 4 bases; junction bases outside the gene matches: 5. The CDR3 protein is CASSQVVTGATEAFF. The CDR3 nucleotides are TGTGCCAGCAGCCAAGTCGTGACAGGGGCCACTGAAGCTTTCTTT.

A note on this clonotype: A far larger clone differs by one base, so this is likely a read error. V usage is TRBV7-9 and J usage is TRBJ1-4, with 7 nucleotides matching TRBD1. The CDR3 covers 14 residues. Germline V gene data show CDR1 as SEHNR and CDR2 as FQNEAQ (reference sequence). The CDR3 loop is CASSGGTANERLFF. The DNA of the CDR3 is TGTGCCAGCAGTGGGGGGACAGCGAATGAAAGACTGTTTTTT.

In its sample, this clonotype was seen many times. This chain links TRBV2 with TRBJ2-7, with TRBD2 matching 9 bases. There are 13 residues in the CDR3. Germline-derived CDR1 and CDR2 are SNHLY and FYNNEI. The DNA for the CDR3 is TGTGCGACCAGACTAGCGGCAATATACGAGCAGTACTTC. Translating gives CATRLAAIYEQYF.

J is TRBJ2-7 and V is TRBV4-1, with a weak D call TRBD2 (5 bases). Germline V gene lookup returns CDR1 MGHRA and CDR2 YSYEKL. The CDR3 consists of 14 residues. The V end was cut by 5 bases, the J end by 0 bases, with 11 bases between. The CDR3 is CASSVISDSYEQYF. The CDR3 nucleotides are TGCGCCAGCAGCGTCATTAGCGACTCCTACGAGCAGTACTTC.

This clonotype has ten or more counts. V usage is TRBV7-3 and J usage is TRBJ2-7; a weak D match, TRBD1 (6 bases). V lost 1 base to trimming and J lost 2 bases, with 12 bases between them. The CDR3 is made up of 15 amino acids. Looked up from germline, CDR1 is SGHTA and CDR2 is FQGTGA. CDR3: CASSLRAGTPYEQYF. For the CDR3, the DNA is TGTGCCAGCAGCTTAAGGGCTGGGACACCCTACGAGCAGTACTTC.

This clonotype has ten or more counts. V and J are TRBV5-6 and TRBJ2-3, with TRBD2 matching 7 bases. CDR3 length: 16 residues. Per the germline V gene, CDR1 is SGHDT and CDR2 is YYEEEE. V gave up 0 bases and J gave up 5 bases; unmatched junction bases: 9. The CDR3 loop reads CASSLARAGMGDTQYF. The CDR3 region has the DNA TGTGCCAGCAGCTTGGCGCGAGCGGGAATGGGAGATACGCAGTATTTT.

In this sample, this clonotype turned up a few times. DNA of the CDR3: TGTGCCAGTGCAGTGTCAACTAATGAAAAACTGTTTTTT. This encodes CASAVSTNEKLFF. The chain combines TRBV19 with TRBJ1-4; D not certain. CDR3 length: 13 residues. CDR1 is LNHDA and CDR2 is SQIVND in the germline V gene (reference sequence). V lost 8 bases and J lost 0, with 7 bases in between.

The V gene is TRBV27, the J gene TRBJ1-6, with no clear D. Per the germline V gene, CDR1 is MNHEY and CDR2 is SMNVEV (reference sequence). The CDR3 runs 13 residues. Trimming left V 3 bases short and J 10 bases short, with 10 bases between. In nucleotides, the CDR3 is TGTGCCAGCAGTTTTACGTCCTCATCACCCCTCCACTTT. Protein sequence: CASSFTSSSPLHF.

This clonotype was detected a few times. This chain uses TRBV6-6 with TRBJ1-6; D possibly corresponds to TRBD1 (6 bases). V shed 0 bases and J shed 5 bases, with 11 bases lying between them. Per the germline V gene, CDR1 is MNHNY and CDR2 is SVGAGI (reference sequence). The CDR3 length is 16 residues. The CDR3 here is CASSYSLTGNNSPLHF. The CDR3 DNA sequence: TGTGCCAGCAGTTACTCGTTAACAGGGAATAATTCACCCCTCCACTTT.

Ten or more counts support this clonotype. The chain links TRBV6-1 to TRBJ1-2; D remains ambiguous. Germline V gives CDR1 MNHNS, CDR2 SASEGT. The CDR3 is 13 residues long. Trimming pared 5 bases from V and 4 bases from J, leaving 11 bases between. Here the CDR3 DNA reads TGTGCCAGCAGTAACCTCAGAAGCTATGGCTACACCTTC. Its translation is CASSNLRSYGYTF.

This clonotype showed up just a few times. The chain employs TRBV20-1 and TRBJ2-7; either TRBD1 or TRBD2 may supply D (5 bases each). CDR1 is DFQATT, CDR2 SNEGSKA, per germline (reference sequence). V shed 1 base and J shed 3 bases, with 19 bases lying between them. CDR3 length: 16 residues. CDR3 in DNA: TGCAGTGCTAGAGGGAGGCCGGAAGGGACGGTCTACGAGCAGTACTTC. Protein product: CSARGRPEGTVYEQYF.

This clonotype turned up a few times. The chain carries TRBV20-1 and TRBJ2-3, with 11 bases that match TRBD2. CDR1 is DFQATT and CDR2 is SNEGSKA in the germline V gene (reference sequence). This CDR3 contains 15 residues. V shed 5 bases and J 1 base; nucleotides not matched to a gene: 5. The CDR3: CSAPTSGVRTDTQYF. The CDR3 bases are TGCAGTGCTCCGACTAGCGGGGTCCGCACAGATACGCAGTATTTT.

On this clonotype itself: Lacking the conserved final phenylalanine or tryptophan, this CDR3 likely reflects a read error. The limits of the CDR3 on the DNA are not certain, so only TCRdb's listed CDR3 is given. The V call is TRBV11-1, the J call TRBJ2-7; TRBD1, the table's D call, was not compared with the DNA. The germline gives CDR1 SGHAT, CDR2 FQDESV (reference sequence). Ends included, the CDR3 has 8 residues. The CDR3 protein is CASSLAGQ.

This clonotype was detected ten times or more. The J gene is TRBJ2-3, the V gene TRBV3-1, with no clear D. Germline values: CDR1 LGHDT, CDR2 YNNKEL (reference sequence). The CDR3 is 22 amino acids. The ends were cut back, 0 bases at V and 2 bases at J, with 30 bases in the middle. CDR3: CASSQDFSSGGPDRQNTDTQYF. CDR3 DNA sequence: TGTGCCAGCAGCCAAGATTTTTCTTCTGGTGGTCCCGACCGCCAAAACACAGATACGCAGTATTTT.

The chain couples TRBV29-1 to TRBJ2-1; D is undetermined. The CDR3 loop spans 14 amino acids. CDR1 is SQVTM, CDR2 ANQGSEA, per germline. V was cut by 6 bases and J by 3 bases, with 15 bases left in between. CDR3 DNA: TGCAGCGTATCCCTCATGGGGAACTACAATGAGCAGTTCTTC. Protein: CSVSLMGNYNEQFF.

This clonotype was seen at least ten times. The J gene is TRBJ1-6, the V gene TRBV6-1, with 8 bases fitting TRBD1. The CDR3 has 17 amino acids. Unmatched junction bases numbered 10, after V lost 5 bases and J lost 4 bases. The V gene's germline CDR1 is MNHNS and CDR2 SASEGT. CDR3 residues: CASSRSQGAPYNSPLHF. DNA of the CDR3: TGTGCCAGCAGTAGAAGTCAGGGGGCGCCGTATAATTCACCCCTCCACTTT.

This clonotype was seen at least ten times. CDR3 protein: CSVERRLLNNEQFF. DNA of the CDR3: TGCAGCGTTGAGCGTCGGCTTCTTAACAATGAGCAGTTCTTC. The V call is TRBV29-1, the J call TRBJ2-1; D gene unclear. The CDR3 extends over 14 amino acids. V was trimmed by 3 bases and J by 5 bases, leaving 14 bases between them. CDR1 is SQVTM, CDR2 ANQGSEA, per germline.

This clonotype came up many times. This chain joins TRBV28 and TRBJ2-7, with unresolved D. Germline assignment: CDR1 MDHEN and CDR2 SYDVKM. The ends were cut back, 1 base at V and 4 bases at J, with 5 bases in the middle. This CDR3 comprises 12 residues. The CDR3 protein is CASSLFSYEQYF. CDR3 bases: TGTGCCAGCAGTTTATTTAGTTACGAGCAGTACTTC. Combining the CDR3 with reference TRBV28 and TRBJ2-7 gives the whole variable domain DVKVTQSSRYLVKRTGEKVFLECVQDMDHENMFWYRQDPGLGLRLIYFSYDVKMKEKGDIPEGYSVSREKKERFSLILESASTNQTSMYLCASSLFSYEQYFGPGTRLTVT.